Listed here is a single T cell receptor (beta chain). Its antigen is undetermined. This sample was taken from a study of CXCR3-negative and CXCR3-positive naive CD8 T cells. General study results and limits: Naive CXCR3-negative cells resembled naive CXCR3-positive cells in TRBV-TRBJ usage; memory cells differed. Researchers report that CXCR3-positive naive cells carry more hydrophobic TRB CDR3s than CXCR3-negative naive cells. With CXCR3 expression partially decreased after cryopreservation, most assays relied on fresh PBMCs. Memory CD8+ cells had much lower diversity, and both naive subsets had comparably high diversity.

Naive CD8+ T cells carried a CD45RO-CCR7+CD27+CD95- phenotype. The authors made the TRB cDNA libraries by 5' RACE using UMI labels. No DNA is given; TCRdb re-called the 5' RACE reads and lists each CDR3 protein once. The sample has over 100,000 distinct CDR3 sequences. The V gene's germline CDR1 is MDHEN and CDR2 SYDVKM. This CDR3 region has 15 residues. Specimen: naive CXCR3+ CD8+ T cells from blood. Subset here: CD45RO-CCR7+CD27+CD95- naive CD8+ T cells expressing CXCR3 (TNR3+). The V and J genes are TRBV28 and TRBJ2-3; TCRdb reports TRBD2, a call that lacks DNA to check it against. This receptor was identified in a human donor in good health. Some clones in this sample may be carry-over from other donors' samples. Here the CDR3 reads CASNGLAGETDTQYF.